These T cell receptor beta chains were read from a single sample in a study of cytomegalovirus exposure and HLA in healthy donors. Libraries were prepared by immunoSEQ multiplex PCR; TCRdb keeps only in-frame clonotypes and omits some of them. The sample carries 150,000 to 250,000 clones, 79% recorded once. Sequencing was done on a sample of PBMCs. Receptor source: a girl aged 10-17 years in good health and CMV-seropositive. CDR3s include the opening cysteine and the closing phenylalanine or tryptophan. The order of the fields is V gene, clone size, J gene, D gene, CDR3 protein, CDR3 DNA. The D gene is left open where the match is weak. Clone size, where shown, is once, few, many, or a class for clones that have expanded.

TRBV7-8,once,TRBJ1-6,TRBD1,CASSDTGAGWAPLHF,TGTGCCAGCAGCGACACAGGGGCCGGGTGGGCACCCCTCCACTTT
TRBV7-8,.,TRBJ2-1,TRBD2,CASSHRTSGGAYRSYNEQFF,TGTGCCAGCAGCCACCGGACTAGCGGGGGGGCCTATCGCTCCTACAATGAGCAGTTCTTC
TRBV15,.,TRBJ2-5,TRBD1,CATSRYPGQGAETQYF,TGTGCCACCAGCAGGTATCCTGGACAGGGGGCGGAGACCCAGTACTTC
TRBV11-2,.,TRBJ1-4,.,CASSAFHREGLFF,TGTGCCAGCAGCGCATTTCACAGGGAAGGACTGTTTTTT
TRBV28,.,TRBJ2-7,.,CASSLYQTVLLGEQYF,TGTGCCAGCAGTTTATACCAGACAGTACTTCTTGGCGAGCAGTACTTC
TRBV7-6,.,TRBJ2-1,.,CASSLAGGLAVGEQFF,TGTGCCAGCAGCTTAGCTGGGGGCCTAGCGGTCGGTGAGCAGTTCTTC
TRBV5-5,few,TRBJ2-2,.,CASSPLDYTGELFF,TGTGCCAGCAGCCCTCTAGATTACACCGGGGAGCTGTTTTTT
TRBV5-1,.,TRBJ2-5,TRBD1,CASSDGQGGETQYF,TGCGCCAGCAGCGATGGACAGGGAGGTGAGACCCAGTACTTC
TRBV7-2,.,TRBJ2-1,TRBD2,CASSLTSGPYNEQFF,TGTGCCAGCAGCTTAACTAGCGGCCCCTACAATGAGCAGTTCTTC
TRBV11-2,.,TRBJ2-1,.,CASSWLEGQFF,TGTGCCAGCAGCTGGCTGGAGGGGCAGTTCTTC
TRBV11-2,.,TRBJ2-7,TRBD1,CASSLDLDRVRQYF,TGTGCCAGCAGCTTAGATTTGGACAGGGTACGGCAGTACTTC
TRBV9,.,TRBJ2-5,.,CASSVAPGKETQYF,TGTGCCAGCAGCGTAGCACCAGGGAAAGAGACCCAGTACTTC
TRBV4-3,.,TRBJ1-5,.,CASSQEYYSNQPQHF,TGCGCCAGCAGCCAAGAGTATTATAGCAATCAGCCCCAGCATTTT
TRBV21-1,.,TRBJ2-7,.,CASSQDRANLCEQYF,TGTGCCAGCAGCCAGGACAGGGCCAACCTCTGCGAGCAGTACTTC
TRBV6-6,.,TRBJ2-1,TRBD2,CASSPALAVNNEQFF,TGTGCCAGCAGTCCAGCTCTAGCGGTAAACAATGAGCAGTTCTTC
TRBV7-2,.,TRBJ2-3,.,CASKRSTDTQYF,TGTGCCAGCAAGCGTTCCACAGATACGCAGTATTTT
TRBV7-2,.,TRBJ2-7,TRBD1,CASKRRIGTGEEQYF,TGTGCCAGCAAACGCCGCATTGGGACAGGGGAAGAGCAGTACTTC
TRBV7-2,.,TRBJ1-5,.,CASSLAAGVQPQHF,TGTGCCAGCAGCTTAGCGGCAGGGGTACAGCCCCAGCATTTT
TRBV13,.,TRBJ2-7,TRBD1,CASSLLGQASYEQYF,TGTGCCAGCAGCTTATTAGGACAGGCTTCCTACGAGCAGTACTTC
TRBV2,.,TRBJ1-2,.,CASSDRYGYTF,TGTGCCAGCAGTGACCGTTATGGCTACACCTTC
TRBV10-3,.,TRBJ1-2,.,CAISDIGHQNYGYTF,TGTGCCATCAGTGATATAGGACACCAGAACTATGGCTACACCTTC
TRBV11-3,.,TRBJ2-7,.,CASSSLEGGRGAYEQYF,TGTGCCAGCAGCTCCTTGGAGGGGGGGCGCGGGGCCTACGAGCAGTACTTC
TRBV4-3,.,TRBJ2-7,.,CASSLHGESYEQYF,TGCGCCAGCAGTCTCCACGGGGAGTCCTACGAGCAGTACTTC
TRBV5-1,few,TRBJ1-2,TRBD1,CASEGQGSGYTF,TGCGCCAGCGAGGGACAGGGCTCTGGCTACACCTTC
TRBV11-3,.,TRBJ2-7,.,CASRQTGSSEQYF,TGTGCCAGCAGACAAACAGGGTCAAGCGAGCAGTACTTC
TRBV9,.,TRBJ1-5,.,CASSVGPPGPNQPQHF,TGTGCCAGCAGCGTAGGTCCCCCGGGTCCCAATCAGCCCCAGCATTTT
TRBV5-4,.,TRBJ2-1,.,CASSFKIGGFNEQFF,TGTGCCAGCAGCTTTAAAATCGGAGGATTCAATGAGCAGTTCTTC
TRBV5-1,once,TRBJ2-3,TRBD2,CASSLYSGGDTQYF,TGCGCCAGCAGCTTGTACTCGGGGGGGGATACGCAGTATTTT
TRBV19,.,TRBJ2-5,.,CASTQSPMGGQETQYF,TGTGCCAGTACTCAATCCCCGATGGGAGGTCAAGAGACCCAGTACTTC
TRBV7-2,.,TRBJ1-6,.,CASGLRRRENSPLHF,TGTGCCAGCGGCCTTCGACGAAGGGAGAATTCACCCCTCCACTTT
TRBV6-6,.,TRBJ1-1,TRBD1,CASDRGLDTEAFF,TGTGCCAGTGACAGGGGTTTGGATACTGAAGCTTTCTTT
TRBV23-1,.,TRBJ1-5,.,CDVPPVRQPQHF,TGCGACGTCCCCCCGGTACGTCAGCCCCAGCATTTT
TRBV4-2,.,TRBJ2-1,.,CASSQLRGLRDEQFF,TGTGCCAGCAGCCAGCTCCGAGGCTTGCGTGATGAGCAGTTCTTC
TRBV6-4,.,TRBJ2-7,.,CASLRGPEQYF,TGTGCCAGCCTGCGGGGGCCCGAGCAGTACTTC
TRBV10-3,.,TRBJ2-3,TRBD2,CAISDAGGDTQYF,TGTGCCATCAGTGACGCGGGGGGAGATACGCAGTATTTT
TRBV7-8,.,TRBJ2-7,TRBD1,CASSFATGGGSNEQYF,TGTGCCAGCAGCTTCGCCACAGGGGGCGGATCTAACGAGCAGTACTTC
TRBV5-4,.,TRBJ2-1,.,CASSLDRYYNEQFF,TGTGCCAGCAGCTTGGACAGGTACTACAATGAGCAGTTCTTC
TRBV18,once,TRBJ1-6,.,CASSPLAERGNSPLHF,TGTGCCAGCTCACCCCTTGCCGAAAGGGGCAATTCACCCCTCCACTTT
TRBV7-9,.,TRBJ2-5,.,CASSLAIGNGRASETQYF,TGTGCCAGCAGCTTAGCTATCGGGAACGGCCGGGCCTCCGAGACCCAGTACTTC
TRBV27,.,TRBJ2-7,TRBD1,CASSSPRDRAGYEQYF,TGTGCCAGCAGTTCACCCCGAGACAGGGCCGGCTACGAGCAGTACTTC
TRBV4-2,.,TRBJ2-3,.,CASSQDLNGGVDTQYF,TGTGCCAGCAGCCAAGACCTCAACGGGGGTGTAGATACGCAGTATTTT
TRBV27,.,TRBJ2-5,.,CASSHIGGRETQYF,TGTGCCAGCAGCCACATCGGGGGGCGGGAGACCCAGTACTTC
TRBV4-3,.,TRBJ1-2,.,CASSQEPRIRGGGYGYTF,TGCGCCAGCAGCCAAGAACCGAGGATCAGGGGCGGCGGCTATGGCTACACCTTC
TRBV5-6,few,TRBJ1-5,.,CASSDGQISNQPQHF,TGTGCCAGCAGCGACGGACAAATTAGCAATCAGCCCCAGCATTTT
TRBV6-5,.,TRBJ1-2,.,CASGALGQVGYTF,TGTGCCAGCGGGGCACTCGGCCAGGTGGGCTACACCTTC
TRBV4-2,.,TRBJ1-3,.,CASSPPLSGNTIYF,TGTGCCAGCAGCCCCCCCCTCTCTGGAAACACCATATATTTT
TRBV7-2,.,TRBJ2-1,TRBD2,CASRLAGGPNEQFF,TGTGCCAGCCGACTAGCGGGGGGGCCCAATGAGCAGTTCTTC
TRBV27,few,TRBJ1-3,TRBD1,CASSSQGQGRPGNTIYF,TGTGCCAGCAGTTCCCAGGGACAGGGGAGGCCTGGAAACACCATATATTTT
TRBV5-4,.,TRBJ2-3,.,CASSLGTGSNTQYF,TGTGCCAGCAGCTTGGGTACAGGTTCCAATACGCAGTATTTT
TRBV7-9,.,TRBJ1-3,TRBD1,CASSLAGGAGNTIYF,TGTGCCAGCAGCTTAGCAGGGGGCGCTGGAAACACCATATATTTT
TRBV28,.,TRBJ2-7,TRBD1,CAILGQGGGEQYF,TGTGCCATCCTTGGACAGGGCGGTGGCGAGCAGTACTTC
TRBV9,.,TRBJ1-3,.,CASSVDLTGNTIYF,TGTGCCAGCAGCGTAGATCTTACTGGAAACACCATATATTTT
TRBV5-5,few,TRBJ2-7,.,CASSFGPYEQYF,TGTGCCAGCAGCTTTGGGCCGTACGAGCAGTACTTC
TRBV4-1,.,TRBJ2-6,TRBD1,CASSSRGIGANVLTF,TGCGCCAGCAGCTCCAGGGGGATCGGGGCCAACGTCCTGACTTTC
TRBV5-1,few,TRBJ2-2,.,CASSLGIDKTRTGELFF,TGCGCCAGCAGCTTGGGTATAGATAAAACTCGCACCGGGGAGCTGTTTTTT